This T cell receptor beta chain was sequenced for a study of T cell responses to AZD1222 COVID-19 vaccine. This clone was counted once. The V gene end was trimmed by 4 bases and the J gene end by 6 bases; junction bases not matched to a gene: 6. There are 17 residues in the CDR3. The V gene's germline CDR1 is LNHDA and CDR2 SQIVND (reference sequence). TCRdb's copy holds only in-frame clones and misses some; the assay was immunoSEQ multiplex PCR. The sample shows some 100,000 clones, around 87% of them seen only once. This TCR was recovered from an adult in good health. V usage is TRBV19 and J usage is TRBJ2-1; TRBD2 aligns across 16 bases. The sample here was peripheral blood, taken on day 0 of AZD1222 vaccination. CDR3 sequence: CASSRGLAGGPSNEQFF. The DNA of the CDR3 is TGTGCCAGTAGTAGGGGACTAGCGGGAGGGCCCAGCAATGAGCAGTTCTTC.